This TCR beta chain was identified during a study of T cell responses to AZD1222 COVID-19 vaccine. Whole-study findings and limits: Most donors were white British and more were female, and clonal diversity was possibly underestimated.

Produced via immunoSEQ multiplex PCR; TCRdb's table is partial and in-frame only. The profile shows some 110,000 clones, about 91% of them singletons. Worth noting for this clone: Its matching antigen is unknown.

V was pared by 0 bases and J by 0 bases, with 9 bases between. The CDR3 extends over 16 amino acids. Germline CDR1 and CDR2: MNHEY and SVGAGI. The material sequenced was peripheral blood, taken 28 days after the second AZD1222 dose. The chain joins TRBV6-5 to TRBJ1-3; no reliable D call. This TCR derives from an adult who received the AZD1222 COVID-19 vaccine. The CDR3 is CASSYSAPTSGNTIYF. The CDR3 nucleotides read TGTGCCAGCAGTTACTCGGCTCCGACCTCTGGAAACACCATATATTTT.